The 27 T cell receptor beta chains below were found in one sample sequenced in a study of blood T cell repertoires in COVID-19 (dated by TCRdb to 2020 to 2021). Preparation of the library involved the immunoSEQ multiplex PCR assay. TCRdb provides this immuneACCESS table in a form limited to in-frame rearrangements. Some clones are lacking; in checked studies, under half of them reflect an unresolved V gene, and why the rest are absent is not known. In all, the sample holds 80,000 to 130,000 clones, and 86% of those were seen once. The ten largest clones add up to less than 3.5% of the sample. The sample comprised PBMCs or T cells enriched from blood (not recorded which). These receptors all come from a woman between 45 and 65 years old who had recovered from COVID-19.

V gene TRBV27 combines with J gene TRBJ1-2; weak D call: TRBD1 (5 bases). CDR1 and CDR2 (germline): MNHEY, SMNVEV (reference sequence). The length of the CDR3 is 13 residues. Trimming pared 0 bases from V and 8 bases from J, leaving 10 bases between. CDR3 in amino acids: CASSLSQGSGYTF. The CDR3 region has the DNA TGTGCCAGCAGTTTATCTCAGGGATCCGGCTACACCTTC.

CDR3 nucleotide sequence: TGCGCCAGCAGTCTGAGTCTCCGGGGGGGACCGACGGGCACAGATACGCAGTATTTT. Residues: CASSLSLRGGPTGTDTQYF. The gene calls are TRBV5-1 and TRBJ2-3, with 8 bases lining up with TRBD2. The ends lost 5 bases at V and 1 base at J; junction bases unmatched: 18. Germline V gene data show CDR1 as SGHRS and CDR2 as YFSETQ. This CDR3 has 19 amino acids.

The rearrangement links TRBV2 to TRBJ2-4; maybe TRBD1 (6 bases). The germline V and J ends were trimmed by 1 base and 7 bases, with 8 bases remaining between them. Germline V lookup: CDR1 SNHLY, CDR2 FYNNEI. The CDR3 runs 13 residues. The CDR3 DNA reads TGTGCCAGCAGTGAAGGGCAGGGGAACATTCAGTACTTC. Translating gives CASSEGQGNIQYF.

The V and J genes are TRBV28 and TRBJ2-1; D possibly corresponds to TRBD2 (5 bases). V lost 6 bases and J lost 0, with 12 bases in between. The CDR3 consists of 15 residues. Germline CDR1 reads MDHEN; CDR2 reads SYDVKM. CDR3: CASRLSGRSYNEQFF. CDR3 sequence (DNA): TGTGCCAGCAGATTAAGCGGACGCTCCTACAATGAGCAGTTCTTC.

The J gene is TRBJ2-1, the V gene TRBV3-1 (or the pseudogene TRBV3-2); no reliable D call. Germline values: CDR1 LGHDT, CDR2 YNNKEL (reference sequence). This CDR3 has 15 residues. The V end was cut by 0 bases, the J end by 9 bases, with 15 bases between. In DNA form, the CDR3 reads TGTGCCAGCAGCCAAGAAAAAAGGCTAGTGGCTGAGCAGTTCTTC. It specifies CASSQEKRLVAEQFF.

The chain combines TRBV6-5 with TRBJ2-3; the match to TRBD1 covers 12 bases. The germline V gene has CDR1 MNHEY and CDR2 SVGAGI. The ends lost 7 bases at V and 4 bases at J; junction bases unmatched: 6. This CDR3 has 15 residues. CDR3 protein: CASKTGTGGADTQYF. DNA of the CDR3: TGTGCCAGCAAAACCGGGACAGGGGGCGCAGATACGCAGTATTTT.

V usage is TRBV6-5 and J usage is TRBJ1-5; a possible D gene is TRBD1 (5 bases). Per germline, CDR1 MNHEY and CDR2 SVGAGI. V was cut by 0 bases and J by 3 bases, with 9 bases left in between. The CDR3 sequence is 15 residues long. The CDR3 here is CASSYSPGNNQPQHF. The CDR3 DNA sequence: TGTGCCAGCAGTTACTCCCCAGGGAACAATCAGCCCCAGCATTTT.

This chain uses TRBV5-4 with TRBJ2-2; TRBD2 matches at 7 bases. Looked up from germline, CDR1 is SGHNT and CDR2 is YYREEE (reference sequence). This CDR3 spans 15 amino acids. V lost 5 bases, J lost 4 bases, and 8 bases stayed unmatched. The DNA for the CDR3 is TGTGCCAGCAGTCGGACTAGTCTAGGCACCGGGGAGCTGTTTTTT. It is translated as CASSRTSLGTGELFF.

This sequence joins TRBV4-1 and TRBJ1-1; the match to TRBD1 covers 8 bases. This CDR3 region has 15 residues. Per germline, CDR1 MGHRA and CDR2 YSYEKL. After removal of 2 bases from V and 1 base from J, the junction contained 3 bases not matched to a gene. CDR3 nucleotides: TGCGCCAGCAGCCAAAGGACAGGGTGGAACACTGAAGCTTTCTTT. It is translated as CASSQRTGWNTEAFF.

This chain joins TRBV5-1 and TRBJ2-7; a possible D gene is TRBD1 (6 bases). This CDR3 region has 15 residues. The germline gives CDR1 SGHRS, CDR2 YFSETQ. The V end lost 4 bases, the J end lost 0 bases, and 14 bases lay between the germline ends. CDR3 in DNA: TGCGCCAGCAGCCTAACCGGGACAAACTCCTACGAGCAGTACTTC. It yields the protein CASSLTGTNSYEQYF.

The V and J genes are TRBV2 and TRBJ1-5; D is undetermined. Per the germline V gene, CDR1 is SNHLY and CDR2 is FYNNEI. This CDR3 region has 13 residues. V was cut by 4 bases and J by 6 bases, with 10 bases left in between. Written as DNA, the CDR3 is TGTGCCAGCAGTGTCCAGGCGGGTCAGCCCCAGCATTTT. It encodes CASSVQAGQPQHF.

The V gene is TRBV6-5, the J gene TRBJ1-2; 9 nucleotides agree with TRBD1. Looked up from germline, CDR1 is MNHEY and CDR2 is SVGAGI. The CDR3 length is 14 residues. J gave up 3 bases and V 6 bases, and 5 bases lay outside the gene matches. The CDR3 DNA follows: TGTGCCAGCAGCGAGGGACAGGGCGACTATGGCTACACCTTC. Protein product: CASSEGQGDYGYTF.

The V gene is TRBV11-2, the J gene TRBJ2-5; 9 nucleotides align to TRBD2. CDR1 and CDR2 (germline): SGHAT, FQNNGV. The CDR3 has 14 amino acids. V shed 8 bases and J 1 base; nucleotides not matched to a gene: 5. The CDR3 sequence: CASGKTSGQETQYF. In DNA, the CDR3 is TGTGCCAGCGGAAAGACTAGCGGCCAAGAGACCCAGTACTTC.

This clone was observed a single time. This chain uses TRBV6-5 with TRBJ2-5; TRBD1 is a possible D gene (6 bases). This CDR3 has 15 residues. Trimming took off 2 bases at V and 7 bases at J, with 17 bases between the two ends. Per germline, CDR1 MNHEY and CDR2 SVGAGI. CDR3 sequence (DNA): TGTGCCAGCAGTTACAGGAACAGGGCCCATGGGACCCAGTACTTC. It translates to CASSYRNRAHGTQYF.

This chain links TRBV2 with TRBJ2-7; D gene ambiguous. The germline V gene has CDR1 SNHLY and CDR2 FYNNEI. The CDR3 contains 14 residues. Trimming cost V 4 bases and J 0 bases, with 10 bases left between them. The CDR3 sequence: CASSGGPSSYEQYF. The CDR3 coding sequence is TGTGCCAGCAGTGGCGGCCCTTCCTCCTACGAGCAGTACTTC. The full variable domain, its missing parts supplied by reference TRBV2 and TRBJ2-7, is EPEVTQTPSHQVTQMGQEVILRCVPISNHLYFYWYRQILGQKVEFLVSFYNNEISEKSEIFDDQFSVERPDGSNFTLKIRSTKLEDSAMYFCASSGGPSSYEQYFGPGTRLTVT.

The V call is TRBV27, the J call TRBJ2-1; possible D gene TRBD2, 6 bases. Germline CDR1 MNHEY, CDR2 SMNVEV (reference sequence). The CDR3 extends over 16 amino acids. V lost 11 bases and J 0 bases, leaving 20 bases between the germline ends. CDR3 region: CAAVPYGGSSYNEQFF. The CDR3 coding sequence is TGTGCCGCCGTTCCTTACGGAGGGAGCTCCTACAATGAGCAGTTCTTC.

A single count supports this clone. The chain employs TRBV21-1 and TRBJ1-1; TRBD1 was called by the table and not checked on the DNA. TRBV21-1 is shown as a pseudogene. The CDR3 consists of 16 residues. Written as DNA, the CDR3 is TGTGCCAGCAGCAAAGAGGGACAGGGGGAAGTAACTGAAGCTTTCTTT. This gives the protein CASSKEGQGEVTEAFF.

The chain couples TRBV12-3 or TRBV12-4 to TRBJ2-5; no definite D call. CDR3 length: 12 amino acids. V lost 6 bases and J lost 7, with 12 bases in between. CDR3 nucleotides: TGTGCCAGCAGCCCAAACCAGGCGACCCAGTACTTC. It yields the protein CASSPNQATQYF.

This rearrangement joins TRBV7-3 to TRBJ1-1; no firm D call. Germline lookup yields CDR1 SGHTA and CDR2 FQGTGA. Trimming stripped 5 bases from V and 1 base from J, with 8 bases between. CDR3 length equals 13 residues. This CDR3 is CASSIRRNTEAFF. Here the CDR3 DNA reads TGTGCCAGCAGCATACGGAGGAACACTGAAGCTTTCTTT.

This chain uses TRBV15 with TRBJ1-3, with a weak D call TRBD1 (6 bases). Germline V gene data show CDR1 as LNHNV and CDR2 as YYDKDF (reference sequence). This CDR3 has 16 residues. V lost 1 base, J lost 4 bases, and 14 bases lay in between. CDR3 amino acids: CATSRGRGDKGNTIYF. CDR3 nucleotides: TGTGCCACCAGCAGAGGAAGAGGGGACAAAGGAAACACCATATATTTT.

The CDR3 loop is CASSQPWAGGALGNEQFF. The CDR3 DNA is TGTGCCAGCAGCCAACCTTGGGCCGGGGGGGCCTTGGGGAATGAGCAGTTCTTC. The chain couples TRBV3-1 (or the pseudogene TRBV3-2) to TRBJ2-1; TRBD2 aligns across 8 bases. The CDR3 is 18 residues long. CDR1 and CDR2 from the germline V gene are LGHDT and YNNKEL (reference sequence). V was pared by 2 bases and J by 7 bases, with 16 bases of the junction left unmatched.

The V call is TRBV18, the J call TRBJ1-4; D is uncertain. Germline CDR1 is KGHSH and CDR2 is LQKENI. The V end lost 0 bases, the J end lost 6 bases, and 11 bases lay between the germline ends. CDR3 length: 15 amino acids. Here the CDR3 reads CASSPPGGVYEKLFF. The CDR3 DNA reads TGTGCCAGCTCACCACCGGGTGGAGTATATGAAAAACTGTTTTTT.

The chain joins TRBV30 to TRBJ1-4; 8 bases are a match to TRBD1. The CDR3 has 14 residues. V lost 2 bases and J lost 4; bases outside the gene matches: 3. Per germline, CDR1 GTSNPN and CDR2 SVGIG (reference sequence). The CDR3 DNA follows: TGTGCCTGGAGTCCCGACAGGGGTAATGAAAAACTGTTTTTT. Residues: CAWSPDRGNEKLFF.

The chain carries TRBV28 and TRBJ1-2; no firm D call. V lost 3 bases and J lost 7, with 9 bases in between. Looked up from germline, CDR1 is MDHEN and CDR2 is SYDVKM. This CDR3 has 12 amino acids. CDR3 nucleotides: TGTGCCAGCAGTTTTGAAAGCGGTGGCTACACCTTC. Protein product: CASSFESGGYTF.

The chain recombines TRBV19 with TRBJ1-1, with D tentatively TRBD1 (6 bases). V lost 7 bases, J lost 6 bases, and 15 bases lay in between. The CDR3 has 13 amino acids. The germline gives CDR1 LNHDA, CDR2 SQIVND (reference sequence). The CDR3 loop is CASITTGLSEAFF. The CDR3 DNA sequence: TGTGCCAGTATCACCACAGGGTTGTCTGAAGCTTTCTTT.

The chain links TRBV30 to TRBJ1-2, with 8 bases aligning to TRBD1. V was pared by 5 bases and J by 5 bases, with 7 bases of the junction left unmatched. The germline gives CDR1 GTSNPN, CDR2 SVGIG (reference sequence). This CDR3 is 13 amino acids long. The CDR3 DNA sequence: TGTGCCTGGGCCCATGGACAGGGTTATGGCTACACCTTC. The encoded protein is CAWAHGQGYGYTF. Combining the CDR3 with reference TRBV30 and TRBJ1-2 gives the whole variable domain SQTIHQWPATLVQPVGSPLSLECTVEGTSNPNLYWYRQAAGRGLQLLFYSVGIGQISSEVPQNLSASRPQDRQFILSSKKLLLSDSGFYLCAWAHGQGYGYTFGSGTRLTVV.

J is TRBJ2-7 and V is TRBV5-1; 10 bases agree with TRBD2. The V gene's germline CDR1 is SGHRS and CDR2 YFSETQ. This CDR3 region has 18 residues. Germline trimming cut 0 bases from V and 0 bases from J; bases unmatched to any gene: 9. The DNA of the CDR3 is TGCGCCAGCAGCTTGGATGGTAGCGGGGGGCAAAGCTCCTACGAGCAGTACTTC. Translating gives CASSLDGSGGQSSYEQYF.